A selection of T cell receptor beta chains follows, all from one sample in a study of cytomegalovirus exposure and HLA in healthy donors. Assay used: immunoSEQ multiplex PCR; TCRdb lists only in-frame clones, some missing. The data hold 150,000 to 200,000 clones, with around 79% observed a single time. Sequencing was done on a sample of PBMCs. The origin of the receptors is a woman aged 45-65 years in good health and CMV-seronegative. Each CDR3 is given with its conserved first and last residue. The D gene is left open where the match is weak.

v_call d_call cdr3_aa
TRBV7-3 NA CASSLKGGANTEAFF
TRBV10-1 NA CASSESGRRGTGELFF
TRBV5-1 NA CASSLGGYLTNEQFF
TRBV19 NA CASSIGGRVNTGELFF
TRBV5-6 NA CASSLLARGSPLHF
TRBV5-1 TRBD2 CASSLAGKPTGELFF
TRBV5-1 TRBD1 CASSRTGDGVGGYTF
TRBV28 TRBD1 CASSLKQGIRSGELFF
TRBV28 TRBD1 CASSPLRSGQGSQPQHF
TRBV5-1 TRBD2 CASSRTSGRYEQFF